This record concerns one T cell receptor beta chain sequence. Its antigen remains unknown. V lost 4 bases to trimming and J lost 6 bases, with 19 bases between them. Germline assignment: CDR1 SGDLS and CDR2 YYNGEE. The length of the CDR3 is 16 residues. The sample originates from a study of beta chain features in type 1 diabetes. For the study at large: Cell yields, age and gender were similar between patients and healthy donors.

Sequencing targeted expressed TCRB transcripts, as all isolated RNA had been reverse transcribed. Libraries were prepared by immunoSEQ multiplex PCR; TCRdb keeps only in-frame clonotypes and omits some of them. The sample includes hundreds of thousands of clones, over 9.5% seen only once; the top ten take 0.015% to 0.02%. Overall study findings and caveats: When VDJ junctions were examined, type 1 diabetes patients showed fewer insertions and more deletions.

This chain uses TRBV9 with TRBJ2-2; D perhaps matches TRBD2 (6 bases). The receptor's source is a man aged 18-30 years in good health. The sample consisted of naive CD4+ T cells from blood. The CDR3 here is CASSRGSNPSAGELFF. CDR3 nucleotides: TGTGCCAGCAGCCGGGGGTCGAATCCTTCCGCCGGGGAGCTGTTTTTT. Combining the CDR3 with reference TRBV9 and TRBJ2-2 gives the whole variable domain DSGVTQTPKHLITATGQRVTLRCSPRSGDLSVYWYQQSLDQGLQFLIQYYNGEERAKGNILERFSAQQFPDLHSELNLSSLELGDSALYFCASSRGSNPSAGELFFGEGSRLTVL.